This T cell receptor (beta chain) was sequenced in a study of cytomegalovirus exposure and HLA in healthy donors. General study results and limits: The study listed approximately 160 cytomegalovirus-associated TCR beta chains. Most sequenced TCRs were rare (though some public TCRs occurred in many donors). A later analysis found first-cohort TCR clusters tended to co-occur in the approximately 110 validation repertoires.

Profiled with immunoSEQ multiplex PCR; TCRdb holds only in-frame clones, not every one. The sample yields about 180,000 clones, approximately 81% seen once. With 0 bases removed from V and 4 bases from J, the gap between germline ends came to 16 bases. Germline CDR1 and CDR2: SGDLS and YYNGEE. The CDR3 loop spans 16 amino acids. The donors were part of the roughly 120-subject validation cohort, which stood apart from the roughly 670-subject first cohort. As regards this clone: Its antigen is still unknown.

Sequenced sample: PBMCs. This receptor was taken from a man in his late teens or twenties in good health and CMV-seropositive. J is TRBJ1-2 and V is TRBV9; possible D gene TRBD1, 5 bases. The CDR3 protein is CASSVGDSMGLYGYTF. Written as DNA, the CDR3 is TGTGCCAGCAGCGTAGGTGACTCCATGGGGCTCTATGGCTACACCTTC.